A selection of T cell receptor beta chains follows, all from one sample in a study of T cell changes during pregnancy in multiple sclerosis. The method was immunoSEQ multiplex PCR; TCRdb's version includes in-frame clones alone and lacks a portion of them. The sample holds roughly 45,000 clones, about 85% seen once. This specimen consisted of CD4+ T cells from peripheral blood mononuclear cells, obtained in the second trimester of pregnancy. These TCRs come from a female donor with multiple sclerosis, enrolled in a pregnancy study. Each CDR3 is given with its conserved first and last residue. D genes are given only for firm matches. The size entry is marked missing in some rows and otherwise reads once, few, many or a size class.

cdr3_aa	cdr3_nt	clone_size	j_call	v_call	cdr3_length	d_call
CASSLLQGAAGELFF	TGTGCCAGCTCACTCCTACAGGGGGCCGCCGGGGAGCTGTTTTTT	few	TRBJ2-2	TRBV18	15	TRBD1
CASRRQDRLSGANVLTF	TGTGCCAGCAGAAGACAGGACCGACTCTCTGGGGCCAACGTCCTGACTTTC	once	TRBJ2-6	TRBV2	17	.
CASKGQLTYEQYF	TGTGCCAGCAAAGGACAGCTGACCTACGAGCAGTACTTC	.	TRBJ2-7	TRBV6-5	13	.
CASSLAGTAPIRWGTEAFF	TGCGCCAGCAGCTTGGCCGGGACAGCCCCCATTAGGTGGGGCACTGAAGCTTTCTTT	.	TRBJ1-1	TRBV5-1	19	TRBD1
CASSFPGQGAHKQYF	TGTGCCAGCAGCTTCCCCGGACAGGGGGCCCACAAGCAGTACTTC	few	TRBJ2-7	TRBV5-6	15	TRBD1
CASSLADTQYF	TGTGCCAGCAGCCTCGCAGATACGCAGTATTTT	.	TRBJ2-3	TRBV9	11	.
CASSAGQVLNDEQYF	TGTGCCAGCAGTGCGGGACAGGTCTTGAATGACGAGCAGTACTTC	.	TRBJ2-7	TRBV2	15	TRBD1
CASSLSKELWANVLTF	TGTGCCAGTAGCTTGAGTAAAGAACTGTGGGCCAACGTCCTGACTTTC	.	TRBJ2-6	TRBV19	16	.
CASSTRRADTQYF	TGTGCCAGTAGTACCCGGAGAGCAGATACGCAGTATTTT	once	TRBJ2-3	TRBV19	13	.
CASSLGDRRDEKLFF	TGTGCCAGCAGCTTAGGGGACAGGCGAGATGAAAAACTGTTTTTT	.	TRBJ1-4	TRBV11-3	15	TRBD1
CASSEGTGFNYGYTF	TGTGCCAGCAGTGAAGGAACAGGGTTCAACTATGGCTACACCTTC	.	TRBJ1-2	TRBV6-1	15	.
CASSWKPGQGVNEQFF	TGTGCCAGCAGCTGGAAACCGGGACAGGGGGTGAATGAGCAGTTCTTC	.	TRBJ2-1	TRBV7-6	16	TRBD1
CASSLGDRNTEAFF	TGTGCCAGCAGCTTGGGAGACAGGAACACTGAAGCTTTCTTT	.	TRBJ1-1	TRBV5-4	14	.
CASSQYTQGADEQYF	TGTGCCAGCTCTCAATATACCCAGGGGGCTGACGAGCAGTACTTC	.	TRBJ2-7	TRBV18	15	TRBD1
CASSVRVAGGGYPYEQYF	TGTGCCAGCAGTGTAAGGGTAGCGGGAGGAGGTTACCCCTACGAGCAGTACTTC	.	TRBJ2-7	TRBV6-1	18	TRBD2
CASSSTVRGLGTGELFF	TGTGCCAGCAGCTCGACGGTTAGGGGGCTAGGCACCGGGGAGCTGTTTTTT	.	TRBJ2-2	TRBV11-3	17	TRBD1
CARGQGCNQPQHF	TGTGCCAGGGGACAGGGTTGCAATCAGCCCCAGCATTTT	few	TRBJ1-5	TRBV21-1	13	.
CASSLAGVPNQYF	TGTGCCAGCAGCCTAGCGGGAGTACCTAACCAGTACTTC	.	TRBJ2-7	TRBV14	13	TRBD2
CASSLLGGADYNEQFF	TGTGCCAGCAGTTTATTAGGGGGGGCTGACTACAATGAGCAGTTCTTC	.	TRBJ2-1	TRBV28	16	.
CASRRFYEQYF	TGCGCCAGCAGGCGATTCTACGAGCAGTACTTC	.	TRBJ2-7	TRBV10-2	11	.
CATSRGGVVVQFF	TGTGCCACCAGCAGAGGGGGCGTAGTGGTGCAGTTCTTC	.	TRBJ2-1	TRBV15	13	.
CASSFDSSYNEQFF	TGTGCCAGCAGCTTCGACAGCTCCTACAATGAGCAGTTCTTC	once	TRBJ2-1	TRBV7-9	14	.
CASSSLAGGYNEQFF	TGCGCCAGCAGCTCGTTAGCGGGAGGCTACAATGAGCAGTTCTTC	.	TRBJ2-1	TRBV5-1	15	TRBD2
CATSLAGYYEQYF	TGTGCCACCTCCCTAGCGGGTTACTACGAGCAGTACTTC	.	TRBJ2-7	TRBV2	13	TRBD2
CASSGRESSGANVLTF	TGTGCCAGCAGTGGGCGTGAATCCTCTGGGGCCAACGTCCTGACTTTC	.	TRBJ2-6	TRBV6-6	16	.
CSVDGQGTGGYTF	TGCAGCGTTGATGGTCAGGGTACAGGCGGCTACACCTTC	few	TRBJ1-2	TRBV29-1	13	.
CASNMVRGSDLLDEQYF	TGCGCCAGCAACATGGTCAGGGGGAGCGATCTCCTGGACGAGCAGTACTTC	.	TRBJ2-7	TRBV5-1	17	TRBD1
CASTTQSFYGYTF	TGTGCCAGCACCACACAGAGCTTCTATGGCTACACCTTC	.	TRBJ1-2	TRBV7-2	13	.
CAISRTDEQYF	TGTGCCATCAGTCGGACAGACGAGCAGTACTTC	.	TRBJ2-7	TRBV10-3	11	.
CASSLQTRTANTEAFF	TGTGCCAGCAGCCTCCAAACCCGGACAGCGAACACTGAAGCTTTCTTT	.	TRBJ1-1	TRBV27	16	.
CASRGPSGRNTQYF	TGTGCCAGCAGAGGGCCAAGCGGGAGGAATACGCAGTATTTT	.	TRBJ2-3	TRBV28	14	TRBD2
CASSYGLLNTEAFF	TGTGCCAGCAGCTACGGACTTTTGAACACTGAAGCTTTCTTT	.	TRBJ1-1	TRBV11-1	14	.
CATSIRDSSTDTQYF	TGTGCCACCAGCATAAGGGACAGCAGCACAGATACGCAGTATTTT	.	TRBJ2-3	TRBV15	15	TRBD1
CASSIDLGTGGYEQYF	TGTGCCAGTAGTATAGATCTGGGGACAGGGGGCTACGAGCAGTACTTC	.	TRBJ2-7	TRBV19	16	TRBD1
CASSVDRGEQFF	TGTGCCAGCAGCGTAGACAGGGGGGAGCAGTTCTTC	.	TRBJ2-1	TRBV9	12	TRBD1
CASSLGGVAYEQYF	TGTGCCAGCAGCTTGGGAGGAGTTGCCTACGAGCAGTACTTC	.	TRBJ2-7	TRBV5-4	14	.
CASIQASEQYF	TGTGCCAGTATACAGGCTTCAGAGCAGTACTTC	.	TRBJ2-7	TRBV6-1	11	.
CAWSGKYNEQFF	TGTGCCTGGAGCGGGAAGTACAATGAGCAGTTCTTC	.	TRBJ2-1	TRBV30	12	.
CASSVGARERVDEQYF	TGTGCCAGCAGCGTAGGGGCGCGGGAGAGGGTGGACGAGCAGTACTTC	.	TRBJ2-7	TRBV9	16	TRBD2
CALPGLAGEFGELFF	TGTGCCCTACCGGGGCTAGCGGGAGAATTCGGGGAGCTGTTTTTT	.	TRBJ2-2	TRBV30	15	TRBD2
CASSRGYEQYF	TGTGCCAGCAGTAGAGGGTACGAGCAGTACTTC	.	TRBJ2-7	TRBV6-5	11	.
CASNPGTSGYNEQFF	TGTGCCAGCAACCCCGGGACTAGCGGTTACAATGAGCAGTTCTTC	.	TRBJ2-1	TRBV4-2	15	TRBD2
CASSQADQAASGTDEQFF	TGTGCCAGCAGCCAAGCAGATCAGGCGGCTAGCGGGACCGATGAGCAGTTCTTC	.	TRBJ2-1	TRBV4-2	18	TRBD2
CASSRKGQGAQSSYEQYF	TGTGCCAGTAGCCGAAAGGGGCAGGGGGCTCAAAGCTCCTACGAGCAGTACTTC	.	TRBJ2-7	TRBV19	18	TRBD1
CASSVGSTSPNEKLFF	TGTGCCAGCTCGGTCGGGAGCACTTCACCTAATGAAAAACTGTTTTTT	once	TRBJ1-4	TRBV2	16	.